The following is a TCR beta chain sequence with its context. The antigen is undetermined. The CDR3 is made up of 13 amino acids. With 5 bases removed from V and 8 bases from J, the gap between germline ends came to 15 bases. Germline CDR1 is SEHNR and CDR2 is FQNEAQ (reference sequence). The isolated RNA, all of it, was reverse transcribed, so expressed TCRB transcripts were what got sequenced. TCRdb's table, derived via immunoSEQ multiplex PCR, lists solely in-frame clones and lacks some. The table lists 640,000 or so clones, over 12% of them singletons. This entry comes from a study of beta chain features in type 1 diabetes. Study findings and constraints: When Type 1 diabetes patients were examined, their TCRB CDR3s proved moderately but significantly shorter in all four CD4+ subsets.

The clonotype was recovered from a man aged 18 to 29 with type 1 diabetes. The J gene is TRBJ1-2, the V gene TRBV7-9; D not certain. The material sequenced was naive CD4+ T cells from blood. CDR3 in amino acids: CASSPQAPGGYTF. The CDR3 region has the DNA TGTGCCAGCAGCCCCCAAGCCCCGGGGGGCTACACCTTC.